The clone carrying this T cell receptor beta chain showed up just a few times. The antigen remains unidentified. Sequencing used cDNA as its template, made by extracting RNA and reverse transcribing it. Here immunoSEQ multiplex PCR was the method, and the copy in TCRdb shows in-frame clones only, minus some. The sample contains more than 85,000 clones, less than 50% of which appear only once. V shed 5 bases and J shed 6 bases, with 14 bases lying between them. CDR3 size: 14 residues. The germline V gene has CDR1 SGHAT and CDR2 FQNNGV. This entry belongs to a study of CD8+ T cells in alopecia areata. At the level of the study: Tofacitinib administration to treated patients was oral, at 5 to 10 mg twice daily. General study findings and limits: Among patients, TCR sharing was less clear than in mice, a difference possibly due in part to HLA diversity in the patient population.

The receptor's source is a human donor with alopecia areata. The gene calls are TRBV11-2 and TRBJ2-1; D is unclear. The source material was CD4+ T cells sorted from blood. This CDR3 is CASSPFIKGNEQFF. DNA of the CDR3: TGTGCCAGCAGCCCCTTTATTAAGGGCAATGAGCAGTTCTTC. The variable domain in full, completed from reference TRBV11-2 and TRBJ2-1, reads EAGVAQSPRYKIIEKRQSVAFWCNPISGHATLYWYQQILGQGPKLLIQFQNNGVVDDSQLPKDRFSAERLKGVDSTLKIQPAKLEDSAVYLCASSPFIKGNEQFFGPGTRLTVL.